This record looks at one TCR beta chain sequence and its context. The data originate from a study of blood T cell repertoires in COVID-19. Study background: There were acute and convalescent COVID-19 samples, and they came from the United States, Italy and Spain.

Some clones are missing from TCRdb's copy, which holds only in-frame ones; the method was immunoSEQ multiplex PCR. Among under 250,000 clones listed, approximately 85% were seen once. The clonotype comes from an elderly woman with COVID-19, enrolled during active disease. Sequenced input: peripheral blood.

The CDR3 DNA reads as TGTGCCAGCAGTTCCACCTTAAGGACTGAAATCAATGAGCAGTTCTTC. Translated, it gives CASSSTLRTEINEQFF. The chain links TRBV6-6 to TRBJ2-1, with D possibly being TRBD2 (5 bases). The CDR3 loop spans 16 amino acids. V shed 4 bases and J shed 6 bases, with 19 bases lying between them. Germline loops: CDR1 MNHNY, CDR2 SVGAGI (reference sequence).